This T cell receptor (beta chain) was documented in a study of cytomegalovirus exposure and HLA in healthy donors. Findings and limits, study-wide: DRB1 had the most TCR associations and HLA-C the fewest, a later analysis found, with rates varying by HLA locus. According to reports, the classifier identified cytomegalovirus status with high specificity and sensitivity. As a later analysis showed, several of the most significant clusters appeared to be linked to common viral pathogens. One cluster of highly shared sequence variants probably arose as a sequencing artifact.

PCR amplification relied on 60 Vbeta primers (plus 13 Jbeta primers). The repertoire was sequenced with immunoSEQ multiplex PCR; TCRdb's copy has only in-frame clones and lacks some. The top ten hold more than 3% of the sample, which has 100,000 to 150,000 clones, approximately 84% seen once. This clone was counted once. The antigen is not known. The TCR comes from a man aged 18 to 29 in good health and CMV-seropositive. Sequencing was performed on PBMCs.

This CDR3 is CASSVPGTGLGQPQHF. DNA for the CDR3: TGTGCCAGCAGTGTCCCCGGGACAGGGTTGGGTCAGCCCCAGCATTTT. The V gene is TRBV6-1, the J gene TRBJ1-5, with 9 bases fitting TRBD1. Germline V gene data show CDR1 as MNHNS and CDR2 as SASEGT. J gave up 6 bases and V 4 bases, and 10 bases lay outside the gene matches. The CDR3 totals 16 residues.